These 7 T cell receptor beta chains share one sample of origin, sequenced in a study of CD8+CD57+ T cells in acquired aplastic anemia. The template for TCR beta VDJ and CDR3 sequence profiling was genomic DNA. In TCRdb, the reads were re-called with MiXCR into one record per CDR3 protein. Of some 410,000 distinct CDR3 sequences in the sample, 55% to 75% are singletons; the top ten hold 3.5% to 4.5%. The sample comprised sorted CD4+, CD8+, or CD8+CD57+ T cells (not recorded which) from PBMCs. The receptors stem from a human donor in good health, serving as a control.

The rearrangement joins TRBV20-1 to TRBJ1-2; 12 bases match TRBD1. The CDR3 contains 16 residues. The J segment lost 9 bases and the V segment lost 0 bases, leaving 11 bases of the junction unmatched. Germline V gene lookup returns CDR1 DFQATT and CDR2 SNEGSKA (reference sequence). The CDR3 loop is CSARDSLGQGARSYTF. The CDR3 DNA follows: TGCAGTGCTAGAGATTCGTTGGGACAGGGGGCGCGGAGCTACACCTTC.

CDR3 sequence reads: CSARGGLAGDTQFF. The CDR3 DNA follows: TGCAGTGCTAGGGGGGGGCTAGCGGGAGATACGCAGTTCTTC. The chain carries TRBV20-1 and TRBJ2-5; 10 nucleotides agree with TRBD2. The closer fit of TRBJ2-1 to the DNA end suggests the J call may be wrong. Per germline, CDR1 DFQATT and CDR2 SNEGSKA (reference sequence). The CDR3 consists of 14 residues.

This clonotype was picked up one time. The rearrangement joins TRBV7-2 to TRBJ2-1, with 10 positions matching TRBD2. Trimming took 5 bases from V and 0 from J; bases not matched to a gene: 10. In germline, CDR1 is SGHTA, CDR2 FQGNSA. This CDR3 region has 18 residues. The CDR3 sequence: CASSGASGGRSSYNEQFF. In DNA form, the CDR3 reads TGTGCCAGCAGCGGGGCTAGCGGGGGTCGGAGCTCCTACAATGAGCAGTTCTTC.

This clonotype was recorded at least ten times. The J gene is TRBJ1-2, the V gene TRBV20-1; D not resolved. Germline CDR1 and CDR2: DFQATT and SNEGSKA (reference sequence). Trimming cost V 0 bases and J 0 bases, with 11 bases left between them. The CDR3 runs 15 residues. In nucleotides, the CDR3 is TGCAGTGCTAGAGATTCCGGCAGCACTAACTATGGCTACACCTTC. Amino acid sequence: CSARDSGSTNYGYTF.

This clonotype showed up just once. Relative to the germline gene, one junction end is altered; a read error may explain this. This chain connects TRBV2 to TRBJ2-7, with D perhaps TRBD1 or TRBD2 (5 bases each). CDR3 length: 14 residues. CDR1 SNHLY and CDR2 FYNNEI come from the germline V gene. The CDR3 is CASTFSGTADEHNF. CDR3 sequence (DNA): TGTGCCAGCACCTTTTCAGGGACCGCGGACGAGCACAACTTC.

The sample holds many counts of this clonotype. CDR3: CASSEALATIQETQYF. The CDR3 DNA reads TGTGCCAGCAGTGAAGCGCTGGCGACTATACAAGAGACCCAGTACTTC. The chain couples TRBV2 to TRBJ2-5; a weak D match, TRBD2 (5 bases). The CDR3 runs to 16 residues. CDR1 is SNHLY and CDR2 is FYNNEI in the germline V gene. Trimming took off 0 bases at V and 2 bases at J, with 13 bases between the two ends.

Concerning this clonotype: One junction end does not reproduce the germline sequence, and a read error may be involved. The CDR3 coding sequence is TGTGCCAGCAGCTTAGGGACGGGGCAATCTGCCTCCTCCTTC. It codes for CASSLGTGQSASSF. The chain couples TRBV9 to TRBJ1-2, with a possible D match to TRBD1 (5 bases). Germline CDR1 SGDLS, CDR2 YYNGEE. This CDR3 contains 14 residues. Full variable domain (remainder filled in from reference TRBV9 and TRBJ1-2): DSGVTQTPKHLITATGQRVTLRCSPRSGDLSVYWYQQSLDQGLQFLIQYYNGEERAKGNILERFSAQQFPDLHSELNLSSLELGDSALYFCASSLGTGQSASSFGSGTRLTVV.